A selection of T cell receptor beta chains follows, all from one sample in a study of response to subunit inactivated influenza vaccine. TCRdb called the RT-PCR reads again in MiXCR, with one record for every CDR3 protein. The repertoire consists of fewer than 700,000 distinct CDR3 sequences, with approximately 12% occurring once and the leading ten covering less than 15%. The sequences come from PBMCs from blood, collected more than 35 days after vaccination. These receptors all come from a man aged 50-59 years who received an inactivated influenza vaccine. CDR3s include the opening cysteine and the closing phenylalanine or tryptophan. A D gene is named only where the DNA matches it firmly. Only some rows state a clone size, as once, few, many or a class for expanded clones.

V gene,J gene,clone size,D gene,CDR3 protein,CDR3 DNA
TRBV5-1,TRBJ2-3,.,TRBD1,CASRAGQGSTDTQYF,TGCGCCAGCAGAGCTGGACAGGGAAGCACAGATACGCAGTATTTT
TRBV7-2,TRBJ1-2,few,TRBD1,CASSLVIQGGHGYTF,TGTGCCAGCAGCTTAGTAATACAGGGGGGACATGGCTACACCTTC
TRBV9,TRBJ2-2,many,.,CASSVVQGAGELFF,TGTGCCAGCAGCGTAGTTCAGGGTGCCGGGGAGCTGTTTTTT
TRBV18,TRBJ2-1,.,.,CASSPPNSQEQFF,TGTGCCAGCTCACCACCGAATAGTCAGGAGCAGTTCTTC
TRBV6-1,TRBJ2-7,few,.,CASSEAVGRVAEQYF,TGTGCCAGCAGTGAAGCGGTGGGCAGGGTAGCCGAGCAGTACTTC
TRBV7-9,TRBJ2-3,.,.,CASSSDSGGDHRDTQYF,TGTGCCAGCAGCTCCGATTCGGGTGGGGACCACCGGGATACGCAGTATTTT
TRBV28,TRBJ1-5,.,.,CASVRRSNQPQHF,TGTGCCAGCGTCAGGAGATCCAATCAGCCCCAGCATTTT
TRBV12-3/TRBV12-4,TRBJ1-3,.,TRBD1,CASRPTGTSGNTIYF,TGTGCCAGCAGACCGACAGGGACCTCTGGAAACACCATATATTTT
TRBV15,TRBJ2-7,.,TRBD1,CATSNSLGQLYEQYF,TGTGCCACCAGCAACTCGTTGGGACAGCTCTACGAGCAGTACTTC
TRBV24-1,TRBJ2-1,many,TRBD2,CATSLAGDWSYNEQFF,TGTGCCACCTCACTAGCGGGGGACTGGTCCTACAATGAGCAGTTCTTC